A selection of T cell receptor beta chains follows, all from one sample in a study of control samples from healthy donors and cancer patients. Data came from immunoSEQ multiplex PCR; TCRdb stores just in-frame clones and leaves some out. The sample yields 140,000 to 150,000 clones, approximately 91% seen once. The sequenced sample was blood. Every receptor here comes from a man aged 30 to 39 in good health. The CDR3 runs from the conserved cysteine through the conserved F or W. Clone size is given for some rows only: seen once, a few or many times, or a class if the clone is expanded.

>NA|TRBV12-5|14
CASGLGGGDEKLFF
>NA|TRBV19|14
CASSMRGLSGELFF
>NA|TRBV6-5|13
CASSVDRDYEQYF
>once|TRBV3-1/TRBV3-2|15
CASSQGAGLSYEQYF
>NA|TRBV12-5|13
CASGFNPETEAFF
>few|TRBV5-4|15
CASSLDPGGENIQYF
>once|TRBV29-1|14
CSVFRGSPSYEQYF
>NA|TRBV5-6|15
CASSTPRDTIAGYTF
>NA|TRBV5-1|12
CASSFRPYEQYF
>NA|TRBV7-9|15
CASSLGYPDNTEAFF
>once|TRBV5-1|15
CASSSIAGSSYEQYF
>NA|TRBV6-5|11
CASVRDYGYTF
>NA|TRBV18|12
CASSPSSDTQYF
>NA|TRBV27|17
CASRILERGGWADTQYF
>NA|TRBV5-1|15
CASSLSGGVDYGYTF
>NA|TRBV6-4|13
CASSDSGGTKQYF
>NA|TRBV5-6|14
CASSLFYGNTEAFF
>few|TRBV5-5|14
CASRTGTGLSPLHF